A selection of T cell receptor beta chains follows, all from one sample in a study of blood T cells in healthy people across ages. In TCRdb, the 5' RACE reads were re-called with MiXCR into one record per CDR3 protein. This table has more than 750,000 distinct CDR3 sequences, around 29% appearing once. These same data were also listed under a study on T cells of mothers and their children.

Sample: blood. The receptors shown here come from a woman in her thirties or forties in good health. CDR3s include the opening cysteine and the closing phenylalanine or tryptophan. Size is stated for part of the rows, as once, few or many counts, or as a class when the clone is expanded.

J: TRBJ2-7
V: TRBV28
size: .
length: 15
CDR3: CASSSGQEGSYEQYF

J: TRBJ2-1
V: TRBV6-4
size: .
length: 14
CDR3: CATKQGWADNEQFF

J: TRBJ2-7
V: TRBV5-1
size: .
length: 14
CDR3: CASSLAGAEDEQYF

J: TRBJ1-5
V: TRBV6-6
size: few
length: 15
CDR3: CASSYLDRAGQPQHF

J: TRBJ1-2
V: TRBV29-1
size: many
length: 13
CDR3: CSVQTGTHYGYTF

J: TRBJ2-5
V: TRBV7-2
size: many
length: 13
CDR3: CASRGENQETQYF

J: TRBJ2-1
V: TRBV6-5
size: few
length: 18
CDR3: CASSSPLGLAGPNNEQFF

J: TRBJ1-1
V: TRBV28
size: once
length: 13
CDR3: CASSTPSGTEAFF

J: TRBJ1-1
V: TRBV11-2
size: .
length: 14
CDR3: CASSLGGRGPEAFF

J: TRBJ2-3
V: TRBV3-1
size: .
length: 17
CDR3: CVSSQDPAGGPTDTQYF

J: TRBJ2-1
V: TRBV5-1
size: .
length: 20
CDR3: CASSPRGAGGPGGAYNEQFF

J: TRBJ1-2
V: TRBV11-2
size: few
length: 15
CDR3: CASSSGTGEVYGYTF

J: TRBJ1-2
V: TRBV29-1
size: few
length: 13
CDR3: CSVEIGEPYGYTF

J: TRBJ1-1
V: TRBV7-2
size: few
length: 14
CDR3: CASSAWTGKIGAFF

J: TRBJ1-2
V: TRBV5-8
size: .
length: 14
CDR3: CASSAGTAHNGYTF

J: TRBJ1-6
V: TRBV12-3/TRBV12-4
size: few
length: 15
CDR3: CASSPPAGWDSPLHF

J: TRBJ2-7
V: TRBV12-5
size: .
length: 14
CDR3: CASGLAGLAYEQYF

J: TRBJ2-4
V: TRBV11-2
size: many
length: 14
CDR3: CASSLERAKNIQYF

J: TRBJ1-1
V: TRBV29-1
size: many
length: 15
CDR3: CSVDLAGKMNTEAFF

J: TRBJ1-3
V: TRBV9
size: .
length: 15
CDR3: CASSPGQNMGNTIYF

J: TRBJ1-2
V: TRBV14
size: few
length: 14
CDR3: CASSQDPGFDGYTF

J: TRBJ1-1
V: TRBV19
size: .
length: 13
CDR3: CASTWAPGAEAFF

J: TRBJ2-2
V: TRBV12-3/TRBV12-4
size: few
length: 14
CDR3: CASSPSSSTGELFF

J: TRBJ1-1
V: TRBV20-1
size: .
length: 10
CDR3: CSARKYEAFF

J: TRBJ2-4
V: TRBV2
size: .
length: 17
CDR3: CASSGFGVSIAKNIQYF

J: TRBJ1-2
V: TRBV20-1
size: few
length: 14
CDR3: CSAKGAGSLFGYTF

J: TRBJ1-5
V: TRBV4-1
size: .
length: 16
CDR3: CASSQVQFSSNQPQHF

J: TRBJ1-2
V: TRBV25-1
size: .
length: 13
CDR3: CASREGQSYGYTF

J: TRBJ2-2
V: TRBV29-1
size: .
length: 13
CDR3: CSAIAGLTGELFF

J: TRBJ2-7
V: TRBV12-3/TRBV12-4
size: many
length: 14
CDR3: CASSLRQATYEQYF

J: TRBJ2-1
V: TRBV15
size: few
length: 15
CDR3: CATSQGGSSYNEQFF

J: TRBJ1-4
V: TRBV28
size: once
length: 19
CDR3: CASSLWGAGTVETNEKLFF

J: TRBJ2-7
V: TRBV29-1
size: many
length: 15
CDR3: CSVRWWDRSSYEQYF

J: TRBJ1-2
V: TRBV20-1
size: .
length: 13
CDR3: CSASHPGGYGYTF

J: TRBJ2-1
V: TRBV5-1
size: .
length: 12
CDR3: CASSLDRVEWFF

J: TRBJ2-5
V: TRBV5-5
size: many
length: 15
CDR3: CASTGVRVLQETQYF

J: TRBJ2-7
V: TRBV20-1
size: many
length: 13
CDR3: CSPQADGTDEQYF

J: TRBJ1-1
V: TRBV28
size: .
length: 11
CDR3: CASGRDREAFF

J: TRBJ2-6
V: TRBV5-1
size: .
length: 14
CDR3: CASNVLSGANVLTF

J: TRBJ1-1
V: TRBV6-2/TRBV6-3
size: few
length: 15
CDR3: CASSYGIGFGTEAFF

J: TRBJ1-1
V: TRBV10-3
size: few
length: 14
CDR3: CAISAQGANTEAFF

J: TRBJ1-2
V: TRBV7-8
size: once
length: 15
CDR3: CASSIRTGGIYGYTF

J: TRBJ1-4
V: TRBV6-5
size: .
length: 13
CDR3: CASSYTENEKLFF

J: TRBJ2-1
V: TRBV12-3/TRBV12-4
size: few
length: 15
CDR3: CASSTRQGTYNEQFF

J: TRBJ2-1
V: TRBV27
size: few
length: 16
CDR3: CASRSASGGAPNGQFF

J: TRBJ2-3
V: TRBV6-5
size: .
length: 15
CDR3: CASRSRARGTDTQYF

J: TRBJ2-1
V: TRBV18
size: .
length: 16
CDR3: CASSPGPGTGFNEQFF

J: TRBJ1-5
V: TRBV6-5
size: .
length: 13
CDR3: CATGTGEYQPQHF

J: TRBJ2-1
V: TRBV24-1
size: .
length: 17
CDR3: CATSENRGSASYNEQFF

J: TRBJ1-2
V: TRBV12-3/TRBV12-4
size: .
length: 16
CDR3: CASSSLQGLPNYGYTF

J: TRBJ2-3
V: TRBV7-3
size: .
length: 16
CDR3: CASSSRGDLGTDTQYF

J: TRBJ1-3
V: TRBV7-9
size: few
length: 12
CDR3: CASSFGSDTIYF

J: TRBJ1-1
V: TRBV20-1
size: .
length: 14
CDR3: CSAWKNPPNTEAFF

J: TRBJ1-4
V: TRBV20-1
size: .
length: 12
CDR3: CSVRGDNEKRFF

J: TRBJ2-5
V: TRBV10-3
size: many
length: 13
CDR3: CAISGGPGETQYF